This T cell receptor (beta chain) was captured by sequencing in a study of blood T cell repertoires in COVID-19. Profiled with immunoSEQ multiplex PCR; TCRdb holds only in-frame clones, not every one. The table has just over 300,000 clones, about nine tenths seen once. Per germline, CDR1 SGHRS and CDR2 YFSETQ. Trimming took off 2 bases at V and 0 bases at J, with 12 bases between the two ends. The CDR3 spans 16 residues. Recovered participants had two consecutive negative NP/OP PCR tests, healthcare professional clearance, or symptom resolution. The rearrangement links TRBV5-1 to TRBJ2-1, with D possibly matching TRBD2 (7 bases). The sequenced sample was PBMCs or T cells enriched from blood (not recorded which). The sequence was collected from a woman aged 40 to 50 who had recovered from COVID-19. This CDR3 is CASSLRGGLSYNEQFF. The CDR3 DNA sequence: TGCGCCAGCAGCTTACGCGGGGGCCTCTCCTACAATGAGCAGTTCTTC. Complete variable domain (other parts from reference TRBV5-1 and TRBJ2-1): KAGVTQTPRYLIKTRGQQVTLSCSPISGHRSVSWYQQTPGQGLQFLFEYFSETQRNKGNFPGRFSGRQFSNSRSEMNVSTLELGDSALYLCASSLRGGLSYNEQFFGPGTRLTVL.